The entry below gives a single T cell receptor (beta chain) sequence along with its context. This clonotype was detected many times. Its specific antigen is unknown. Per-base qualities were not stored, and no clone one base away is much larger. The data belong to a study of spatial heterogeneity in lung cancer (dated by TCRdb to the late 2010s). Study-level background: The donors were approximately 70 patients from the lung TRACERx cohort who had early-stage, untreated non-small cell lung cancer. Follow-up PBMC samples were sequenced whenever the samples were available, and the median time to follow-up was 2 to 3 years after resection. More beta-chain than alpha-chain transcripts were consistently detected, likely reflecting higher beta-chain transcript abundance. In the raw uncorrected reads, each unique combination of TCR and UMI appeared more than ten times on average. In non-small cell lung cancer, the study quantitatively compared TCR alpha and beta repertoires across several tumor regions, matched nontumor lung, and blood. Nonsynonymous mutation counts, determined by whole-exome sequencing of tumor tissue, were related to TCR repertoire features. At surgery, about 210 tumor regions, roughly 63 matched nontumor lung samples and more than 55 PBMC samples were TCR-sequenced for both alpha and beta chains. Overall results and qualifications from the work: Ubiquitous expanded tumor TCRs showed up in blood more often at tumor resection than at routine follow-up. Only 15 or so patients were included in the comparisons of baseline and follow-up blood repertoires. Confirming at a functional level the hypothesis that regional TCRs recognize regional mutations was considered to require additional single-cell paired TCR alpha and beta sequencing.

The CDR3, from cysteine to phenylalanine, totals 13 residues. Only CDR3 DNA is held: 39 bases, read in frame from base 1. V is shortened by 4 bases, J by 0 bases, and the region joining them spans 7 bases. CDR1 MNHEY and CDR2 SVGEGT were looked up in the germline V gene. Libraries were constructed by 5' RACE. These reads were obtained on a NextSeq 500. In the TCR library protocol, a unique molecular identifier was attached to each TCR cDNA molecule so that PCR and sequencing errors could be corrected. Processing in the source paper ran as follows. TCR identification, UMI-based error correction and CDR3 extraction were performed with Decombinator tools. Expanded TCRs were defined as those above a frequency of 2 per 1,000, corresponding to the top 1% of the tumor frequency distribution. Renyi diversity was calculated using the R vegan package after each repertoire was subsampled 100 times to 5,000 TCRs. To build CDR3 similarity networks, amino acid triplet string-kernel similarity was used, and CDR3s were connected when their pairwise similarity was above 0.82. In TCRdb, the public reads were trimmed at Q25 with fastp and aligned with MiXCR, with productive beta chains retained. Every CDR3 protein is listed once, alongside the most common genes and DNA of its rows. These V and J calls rely on TCRdb rather than the paper's analysis. The sample data list some 46,000 distinct CDR3 sequences, and approximately 12% of these were observed just once. 30% to 35% of the sample belongs to the ten largest clones.

The sample's time point label, in plain terms: blood at routine non-recurrence follow-up after resection. Whole RNA extracted from tumor and nontumor lung tissue, or from cryopreserved PBMC samples, was used for TCR sequencing without cell sorting. A patient was chosen for TCR sequencing only when enough RNA was available from at least two tumor regions. Specimen: PBMCs, collected at follow-up. The rearrangement joined TRBV6-2 or TRBV6-3 to TRBJ2-7; the D segment could be TRBD2, given 6 matching bases. The receptor was isolated from a male donor with early-stage non-small cell lung cancer. The nucleotide sequence is TGTGCCAGCAGTTCGGACTACTCCTACGAGCAGTACTTC. This translates into CASSSDYSYEQYF.